This T cell receptor (beta chain) derives from a study of shared clonotypes between healthy human individuals. Naive CD8 cells were CD45RO-negative, positively selected for CCR7, excluding terminally differentiated effector memory CD45RA+ cells. The table came from immunoSEQ multiplex PCR; TCRdb's copy has only in-frame clones and leaves some out. The sample carries more than 2 million clones, roughly 95% recorded once. The CDR3 covers 16 residues. Trimming took 5 bases from V and 9 from J; bases not matched to a gene: 12. Germline V gene data show CDR1 as LGHNA and CDR2 as YSLEER. The chain is built from TRBV4-3 and TRBJ2-1; TRBD2 matches at 11 bases. Specimen: naive CD8+ T cells sorted from blood. The source is a man younger than 30 in good health. The CDR3 bases are TGCGCCAGCAGCAACCATCTAGCGGGAGGTTCGGGTGAGCAGTTCTTC. Its translation is CASSNHLAGGSGEQFF.